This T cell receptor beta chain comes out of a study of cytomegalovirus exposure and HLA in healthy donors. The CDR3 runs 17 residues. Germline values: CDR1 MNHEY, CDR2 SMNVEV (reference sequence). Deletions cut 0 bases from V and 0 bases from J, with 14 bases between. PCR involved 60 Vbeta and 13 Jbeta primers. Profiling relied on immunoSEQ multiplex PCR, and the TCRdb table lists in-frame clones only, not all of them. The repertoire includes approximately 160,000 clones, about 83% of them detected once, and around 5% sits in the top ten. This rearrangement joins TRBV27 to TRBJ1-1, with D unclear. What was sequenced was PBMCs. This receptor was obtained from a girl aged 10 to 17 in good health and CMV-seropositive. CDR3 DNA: TGTGCCAGCAGTTTATCCCCCAGGAAGACTATGAACACTGAAGCTTTCTTT. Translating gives CASSLSPRKTMNTEAFF.